The sequence of this T cell receptor beta chain was determined in a study of radiation and T cells in renal cell carcinoma. Generated by immunoSEQ multiplex PCR, the TCRdb table keeps only in-frame clones and is missing some. The data show 100,000 to 150,000 clones, 88% seen once. Time point: blood 2 weeks post-SBRT. Treatment denoted: 15 Gy SBRT to primary tumor, nephrectomy 4 weeks later. The CDR3 runs 13 residues. Trimming took off 7 bases at V and 3 bases at J, with 16 bases between the two ends. Germline CDR1 and CDR2: SQVTM and ANQGSEA. Study outcomes and limitations: From baseline, blood top tumor clonotypes peaked at 2 weeks post-radiation.

About this clone itself: Its specificity is not known.

The chain couples TRBV29-1 to TRBJ2-7; D tentatively reads TRBD1 or TRBD2 (5 bases each). The clonotype comes from a woman between 65 and 79 years old with renal cell carcinoma. The sample here was blood, taken from a patient whose treatment included radiotherapy and nephrectomy. The CDR3 DNA sequence: TGCAGCGCCGGGGACGGAGAGTACTACGAGCAGTACTTC. Translating it yields CSAGDGEYYEQYF.